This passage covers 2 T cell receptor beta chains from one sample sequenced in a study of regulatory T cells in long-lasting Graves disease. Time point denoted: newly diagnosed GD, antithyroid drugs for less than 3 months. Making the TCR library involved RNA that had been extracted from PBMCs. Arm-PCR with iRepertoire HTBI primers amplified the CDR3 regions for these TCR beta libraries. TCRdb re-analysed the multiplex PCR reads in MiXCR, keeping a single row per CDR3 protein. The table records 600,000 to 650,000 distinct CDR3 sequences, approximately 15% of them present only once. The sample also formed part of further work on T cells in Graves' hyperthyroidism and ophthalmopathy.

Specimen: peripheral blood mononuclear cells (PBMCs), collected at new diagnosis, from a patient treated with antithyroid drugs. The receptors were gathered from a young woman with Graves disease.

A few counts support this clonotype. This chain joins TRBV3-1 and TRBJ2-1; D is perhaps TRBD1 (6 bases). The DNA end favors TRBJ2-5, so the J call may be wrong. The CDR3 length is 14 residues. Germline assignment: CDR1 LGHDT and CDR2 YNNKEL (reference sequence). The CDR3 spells CASSQMAQGSSQYF. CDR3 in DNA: TGTGCCAGCAGCCAAATGGCACAGGGTAGCTCCCAGTACTTC.

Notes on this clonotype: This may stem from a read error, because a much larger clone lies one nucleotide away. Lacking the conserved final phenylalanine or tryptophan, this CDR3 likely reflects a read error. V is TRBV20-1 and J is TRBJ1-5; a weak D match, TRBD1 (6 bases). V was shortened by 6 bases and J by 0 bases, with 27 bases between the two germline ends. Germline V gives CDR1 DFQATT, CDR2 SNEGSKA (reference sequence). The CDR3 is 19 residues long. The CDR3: CSAPLLQGKTTYSNQPQHS. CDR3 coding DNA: TGCAGTGCGCCCCTCTTACAGGGAAAGACGACATATAGCAATCAGCCCCAGCATTCT.